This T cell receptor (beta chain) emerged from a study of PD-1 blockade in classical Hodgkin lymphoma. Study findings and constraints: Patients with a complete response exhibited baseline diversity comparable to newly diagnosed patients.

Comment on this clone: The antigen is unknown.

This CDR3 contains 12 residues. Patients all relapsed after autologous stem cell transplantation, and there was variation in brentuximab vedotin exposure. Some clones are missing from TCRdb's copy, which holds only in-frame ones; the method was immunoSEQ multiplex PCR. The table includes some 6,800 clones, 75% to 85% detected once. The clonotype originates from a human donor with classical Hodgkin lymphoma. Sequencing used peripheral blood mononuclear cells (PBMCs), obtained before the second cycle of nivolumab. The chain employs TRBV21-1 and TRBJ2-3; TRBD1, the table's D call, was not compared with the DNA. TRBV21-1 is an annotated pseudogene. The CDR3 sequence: CASRLGGDTQYF. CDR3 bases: TGTGCCAGCAGACTAGGGGGAGATACGCAGTATTTT.